The sequence of this T cell receptor beta chain was determined in a study of blood T cell repertoires in COVID-19. On the study more broadly: Researchers got acute and convalescent COVID-19 samples from the United States, Italy and Spain. From T cells, B-cell-depleted T cells, or PBMCs came the material, which was cDNA or gDNA.

J lost 5 bases, V lost 3 bases, and 11 bases had no gene match. The length of the CDR3 is 15 residues. Germline V CDR1 and CDR2: SQVTM, ANQGSEA. Original processing notes: It was from reference gene primer amplification that nucleated cell counts were estimated. Assay: immunoSEQ multiplex PCR; the TCRdb copy retains only in-frame clones and omits some. The V and J calls and clone size come from that table; D and trimming were worked out from the DNA. The table shows roughly 120,000 clones, with around 90% occurring only once. The TCR was taken from a man in his fifties or sixties with COVID-19, enrolled during active disease. J is TRBJ2-5 and V is TRBV29-1, with TRBD2 matching 8 bases. The sequenced material came from peripheral blood. The CDR3, as DNA: TGCAGCGTTGAGTCCCCGGGAGGGGCTGGCGAGACCCAGTACTTC. This translates into CSVESPGGAGETQYF.